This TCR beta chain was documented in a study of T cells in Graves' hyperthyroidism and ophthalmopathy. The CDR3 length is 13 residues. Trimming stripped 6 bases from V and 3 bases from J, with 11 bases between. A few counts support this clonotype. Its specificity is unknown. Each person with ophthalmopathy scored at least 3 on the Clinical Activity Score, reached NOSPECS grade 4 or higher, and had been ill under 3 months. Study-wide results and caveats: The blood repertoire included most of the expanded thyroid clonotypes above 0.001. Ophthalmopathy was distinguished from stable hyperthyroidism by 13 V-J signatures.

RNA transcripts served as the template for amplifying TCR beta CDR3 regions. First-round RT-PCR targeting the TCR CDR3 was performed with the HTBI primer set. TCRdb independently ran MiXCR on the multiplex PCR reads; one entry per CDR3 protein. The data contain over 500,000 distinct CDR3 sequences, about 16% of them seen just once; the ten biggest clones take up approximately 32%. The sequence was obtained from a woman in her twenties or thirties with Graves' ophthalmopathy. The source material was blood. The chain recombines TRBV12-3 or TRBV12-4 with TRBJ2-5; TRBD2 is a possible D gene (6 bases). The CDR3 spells CASRWTGEETQYF. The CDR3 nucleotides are TGTGCCAGCAGATGGACGGGAGAAGAGACCCAGTACTTC.